Here is one TCR beta chain with its context. Described time point: after dendritic cell vaccination, including at tumor progression/relapse. The data derive from a study of glioma-infiltrating T cells after dendritic cell vaccination. The method was immunoSEQ multiplex PCR; TCRdb's version includes in-frame clones alone and lacks a portion of them. The sample holds about 65,000 clones; roughly 86% are singletons and the top ten take about 9.9%. V shed 7 bases, J shed 6 bases, and the junction held 9 bases outside the gene matches. The length of the CDR3 is 14 residues. Germline CDR1 MNHEY, CDR2 SMNVEV (reference sequence).

This TCR was recovered from a human donor with glioblastoma. The chain couples TRBV27 to TRBJ2-3; 8 bases map to TRBD1. The sequencing used blood, collected after dendritic cell vaccination. CDR3 amino acids: CASMPQGASDTQYF. CDR3 DNA: TGTGCCAGCATGCCGCAGGGGGCATCGGATACGCAGTATTTT.